This T cell receptor (beta chain) stems from a study of OX40 agonist ivuxolimab in advanced cancers. This clone came up a few times. Trimming pared 11 bases from V and 1 base from J, leaving 14 bases between. Germline CDR1 and CDR2: WNHNN and SYGVQD (reference sequence). CDR3 length equals 13 residues. The table came from immunoSEQ multiplex PCR; TCRdb's copy has only in-frame clones and leaves some out. The sample carries 42,000 or so clones, about 90% recorded once. This sequence originates from an adult with an advanced solid tumor such as melanoma, head and neck, liver or kidney cancer. The sample in question was CD4+ or CD8+ T cells sorted from blood, obtained in a trial of the OX40 agonist ivuxolimab. The chain has TRBV10-1 and TRBJ1-1; weak D call: TRBD1 (6 bases). The CDR3 nucleotides read TGCGCCTGCCAGGGACACACGAACACTGAAGCTTTCTTT. Protein: CACQGHTNTEAFF.